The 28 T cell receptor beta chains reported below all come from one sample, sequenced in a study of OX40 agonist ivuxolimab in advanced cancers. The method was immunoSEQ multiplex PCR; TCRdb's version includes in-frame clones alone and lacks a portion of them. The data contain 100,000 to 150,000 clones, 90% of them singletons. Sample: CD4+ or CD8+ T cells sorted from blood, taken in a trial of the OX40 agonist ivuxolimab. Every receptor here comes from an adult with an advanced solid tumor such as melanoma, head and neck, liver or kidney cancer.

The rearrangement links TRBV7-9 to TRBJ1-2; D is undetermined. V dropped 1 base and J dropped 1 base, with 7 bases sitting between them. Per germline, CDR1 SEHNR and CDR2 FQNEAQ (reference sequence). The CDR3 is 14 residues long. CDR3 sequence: CASSLVGGNYGYTF. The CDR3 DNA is TGTGCCAGCAGCTTAGTCGGCGGTAACTATGGCTACACCTTC.

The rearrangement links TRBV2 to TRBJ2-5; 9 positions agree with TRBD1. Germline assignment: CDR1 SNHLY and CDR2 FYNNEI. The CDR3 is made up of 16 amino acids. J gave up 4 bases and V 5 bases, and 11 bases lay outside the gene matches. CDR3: CASSFGTGGAAETQYF. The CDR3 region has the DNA TGTGCCAGCAGTTTTGGAACAGGGGGCGCGGCAGAGACCCAGTACTTC. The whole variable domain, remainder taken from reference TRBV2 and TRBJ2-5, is EPEVTQTPSHQVTQMGQEVILRCVPISNHLYFYWYRQILGQKVEFLVSFYNNEISEKSEIFDDQFSVERPDGSNFTLKIRSTKLEDSAMYFCASSFGTGGAAETQYFGPGTRLLVL.

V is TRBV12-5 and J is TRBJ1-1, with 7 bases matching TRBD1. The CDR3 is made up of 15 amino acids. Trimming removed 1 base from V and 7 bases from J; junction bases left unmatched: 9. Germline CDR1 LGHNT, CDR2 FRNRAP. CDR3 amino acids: CASGLGDYRGDEAFF. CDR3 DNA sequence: TGTGCTAGTGGTTTGGGGGACTACAGGGGAGATGAAGCTTTCTTT.

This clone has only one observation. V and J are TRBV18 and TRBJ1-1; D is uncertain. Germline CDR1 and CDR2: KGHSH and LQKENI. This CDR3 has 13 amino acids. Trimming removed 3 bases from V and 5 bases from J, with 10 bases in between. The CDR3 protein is CASSPQSRTEAFF. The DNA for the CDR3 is TGTGCCAGCTCACCCCAGAGTAGGACTGAAGCTTTCTTT.

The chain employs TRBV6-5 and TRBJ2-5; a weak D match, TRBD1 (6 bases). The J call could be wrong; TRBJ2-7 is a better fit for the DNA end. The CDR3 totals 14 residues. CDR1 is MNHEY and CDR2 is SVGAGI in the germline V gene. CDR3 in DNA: TGTGCCAGCAGCCCCGACCTCACAGGGAACGAGCAGTACTTC. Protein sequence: CASSPDLTGNEQYF.

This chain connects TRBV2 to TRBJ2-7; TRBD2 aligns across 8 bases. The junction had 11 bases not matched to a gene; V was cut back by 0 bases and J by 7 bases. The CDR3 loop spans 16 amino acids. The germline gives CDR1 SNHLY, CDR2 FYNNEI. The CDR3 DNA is TGTGCCAGCAGTGAAGCCCCCGGGGTCGGGGGGGAGGAGCAGTACTTC. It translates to CASSEAPGVGGEEQYF.

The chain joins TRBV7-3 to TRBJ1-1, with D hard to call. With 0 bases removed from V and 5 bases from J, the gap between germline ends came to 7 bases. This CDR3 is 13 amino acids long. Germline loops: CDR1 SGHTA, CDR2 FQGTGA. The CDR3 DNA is TGTGCCAGCAGCTTAACGCGGGATACTGAAGCTTTCTTT. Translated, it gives CASSLTRDTEAFF.

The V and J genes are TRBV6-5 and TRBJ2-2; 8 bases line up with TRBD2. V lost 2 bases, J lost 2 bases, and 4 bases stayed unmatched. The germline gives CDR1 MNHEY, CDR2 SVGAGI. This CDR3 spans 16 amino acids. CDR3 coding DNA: TGTGCCAGCAGTTACGCCGGGACTAGAAACACCGGGGAGCTGTTTTTT. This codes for CASSYAGTRNTGELFF.

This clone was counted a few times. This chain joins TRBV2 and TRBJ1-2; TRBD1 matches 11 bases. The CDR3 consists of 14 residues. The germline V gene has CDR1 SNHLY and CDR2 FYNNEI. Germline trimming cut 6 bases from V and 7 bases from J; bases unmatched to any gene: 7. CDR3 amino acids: CASREDRGLVGYTF. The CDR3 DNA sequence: TGTGCCAGCAGGGAGGACAGGGGGCTTGTTGGCTACACCTTC.

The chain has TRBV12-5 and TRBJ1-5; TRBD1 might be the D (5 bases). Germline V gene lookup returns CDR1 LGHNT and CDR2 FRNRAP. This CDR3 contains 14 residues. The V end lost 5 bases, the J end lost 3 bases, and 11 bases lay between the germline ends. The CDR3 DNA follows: TGTGCTAGTGGTCCGGGGGTTGTCAATCAGCCCCAGCATTTT. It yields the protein CASGPGVVNQPQHF.

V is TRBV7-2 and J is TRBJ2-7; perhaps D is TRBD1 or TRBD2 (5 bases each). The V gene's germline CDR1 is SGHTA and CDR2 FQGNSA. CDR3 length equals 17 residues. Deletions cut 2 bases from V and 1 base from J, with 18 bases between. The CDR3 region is CASSLNRGAPRSYEQYF. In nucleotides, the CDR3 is TGTGCCAGCAGCTTAAACCGAGGGGCCCCTAGATCCTACGAGCAGTACTTC.

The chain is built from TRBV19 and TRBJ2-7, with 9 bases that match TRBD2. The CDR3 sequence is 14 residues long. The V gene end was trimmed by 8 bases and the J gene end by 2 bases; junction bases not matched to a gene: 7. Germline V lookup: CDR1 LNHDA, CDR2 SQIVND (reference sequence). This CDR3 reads CASGKREVPYEQYF. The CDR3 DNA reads TGTGCCAGTGGCAAGCGGGAGGTCCCCTACGAGCAGTACTTC.

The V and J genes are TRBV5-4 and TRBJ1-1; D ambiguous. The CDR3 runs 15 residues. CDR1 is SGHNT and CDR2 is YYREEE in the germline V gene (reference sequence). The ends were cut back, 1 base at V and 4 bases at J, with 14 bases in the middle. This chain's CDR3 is CASSLSGVRTTEAFF. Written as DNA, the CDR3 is TGTGCCAGCAGCTTGTCTGGGGTCAGAACCACTGAAGCTTTCTTT.

The CDR3 sequence: CSAYRVDEAFF. The CDR3 DNA reads TGCAGTGCTTACAGGGTGGATGAAGCTTTCTTT. The rearrangement uses TRBV20-1 and TRBJ1-1, with D maybe TRBD1 (6 bases). V lost 5 bases to trimming and J lost 7 bases, with 11 bases between them. Germline CDR1 and CDR2: DFQATT and SNEGSKA (reference sequence). CDR3 length equals 11 residues.

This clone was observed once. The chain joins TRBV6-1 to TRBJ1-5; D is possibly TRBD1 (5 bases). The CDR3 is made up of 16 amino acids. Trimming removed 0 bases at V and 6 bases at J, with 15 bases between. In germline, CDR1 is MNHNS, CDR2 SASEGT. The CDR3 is CASSEARHGGSQPQHF. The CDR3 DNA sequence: TGTGCCAGCAGTGAAGCCCGCCATGGGGGGTCTCAGCCCCAGCATTTT.

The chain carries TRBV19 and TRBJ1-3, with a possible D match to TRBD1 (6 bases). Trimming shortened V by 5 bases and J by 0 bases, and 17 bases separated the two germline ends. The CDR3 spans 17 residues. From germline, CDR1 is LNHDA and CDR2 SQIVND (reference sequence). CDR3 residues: CASSLNFAGVSGNTIYF. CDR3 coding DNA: TGTGCCAGTAGTCTAAACTTCGCAGGGGTCTCTGGAAACACCATATATTTT.

The CDR3 DNA reads as TGCGCCAGCAGCTTGCCAGGGTCGGGGTCTGAAGCTTTCTTT. Protein: CASSLPGSGSEAFF. The V call is TRBV5-1, the J call TRBJ1-1; TRBD1 might be the D (5 bases). Germline CDR1 reads SGHRS; CDR2 reads YFSETQ. The CDR3 runs to 14 residues. Trimming took 1 base from V and 6 from J, leaving 13 bases between them.

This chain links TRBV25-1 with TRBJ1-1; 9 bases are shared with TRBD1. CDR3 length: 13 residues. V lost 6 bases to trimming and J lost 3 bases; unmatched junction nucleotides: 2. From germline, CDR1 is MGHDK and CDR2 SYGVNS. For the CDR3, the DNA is TGTGCCAGCAGATGGACAGGGGACACTGAAGCTTTCTTT. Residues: CASRWTGDTEAFF.

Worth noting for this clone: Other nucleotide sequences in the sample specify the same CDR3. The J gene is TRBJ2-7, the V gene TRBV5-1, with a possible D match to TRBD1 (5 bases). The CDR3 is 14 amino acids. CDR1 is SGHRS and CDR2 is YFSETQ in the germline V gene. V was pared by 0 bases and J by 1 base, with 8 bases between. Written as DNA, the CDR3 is TGCGCCAGCAGCTTGGGTGGGGCGTCCTACGAGCAGTACTTC. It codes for CASSLGGASYEQYF. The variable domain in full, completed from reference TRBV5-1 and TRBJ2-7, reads KAGVTQTPRYLIKTRGQQVTLSCSPISGHRSVSWYQQTPGQGLQFLFEYFSETQRNKGNFPGRFSGRQFSNSRSEMNVSTLELGDSALYLCASSLGGASYEQYFGPGTRLTVT.

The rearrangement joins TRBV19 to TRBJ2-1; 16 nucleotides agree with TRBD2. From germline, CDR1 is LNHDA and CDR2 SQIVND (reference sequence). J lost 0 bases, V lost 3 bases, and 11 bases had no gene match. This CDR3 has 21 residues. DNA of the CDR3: TGTGCCAGTAGTATGCCCTCCGGGACTAGCGGGAGGGAGGGCTCCTACAATGAGCAGTTCTTC. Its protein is CASSMPSGTSGREGSYNEQFF.

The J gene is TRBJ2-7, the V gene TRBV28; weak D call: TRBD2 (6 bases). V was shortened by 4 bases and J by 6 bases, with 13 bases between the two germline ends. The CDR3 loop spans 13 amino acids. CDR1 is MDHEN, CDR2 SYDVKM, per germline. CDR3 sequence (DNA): TGTGCCAGCAGTTCTGCGGGACTCGGCGAGCAGTACTTC. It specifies CASSSAGLGEQYF. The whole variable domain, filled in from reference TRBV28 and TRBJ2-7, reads DVKVTQSSRYLVKRTGEKVFLECVQDMDHENMFWYRQDPGLGLRLIYFSYDVKMKEKGDIPEGYSVSREKKERFSLILESASTNQTSMYLCASSSAGLGEQYFGPGTRLTVT.

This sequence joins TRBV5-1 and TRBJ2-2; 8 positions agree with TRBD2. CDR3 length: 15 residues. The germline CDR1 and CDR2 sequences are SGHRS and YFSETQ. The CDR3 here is CASLGLAGNTGELFF. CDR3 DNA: TGCGCTTCACTGGGGCTAGCGGGGAACACCGGGGAGCTGTTTTTT.

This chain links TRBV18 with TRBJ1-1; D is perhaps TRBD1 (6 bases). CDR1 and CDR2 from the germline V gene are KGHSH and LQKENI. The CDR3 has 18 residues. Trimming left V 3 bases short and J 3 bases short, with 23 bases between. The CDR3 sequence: CASSPFTLQGGRDTEAFF. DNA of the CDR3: TGTGCCAGCTCACCGTTTACTTTACAGGGCGGGAGGGACACTGAAGCTTTCTTT. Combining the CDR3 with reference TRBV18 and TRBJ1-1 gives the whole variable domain NAGVMQNPRHLVRRRGQEARLRCSPMKGHSHVYWYRQLPEEGLKFMVYLQKENIIDESGMPKERFSAEFPKEGPSILRIQQVVRGDSAAYFCASSPFTLQGGRDTEAFFGQGTRLTVV.

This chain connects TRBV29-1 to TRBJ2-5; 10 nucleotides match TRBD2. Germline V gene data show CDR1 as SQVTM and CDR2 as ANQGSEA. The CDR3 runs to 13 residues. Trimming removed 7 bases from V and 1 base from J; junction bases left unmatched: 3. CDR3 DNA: TGCAGCGCCCCTAGCGGGAGCCAAGAGACCCAGTACTTC. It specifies CSAPSGSQETQYF.

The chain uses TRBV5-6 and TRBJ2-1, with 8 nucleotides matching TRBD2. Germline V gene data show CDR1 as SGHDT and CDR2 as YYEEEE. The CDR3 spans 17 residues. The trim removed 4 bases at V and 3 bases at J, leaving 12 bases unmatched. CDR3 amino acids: CASSLRVLAEGYNEQFF. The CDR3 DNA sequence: TGTGCCAGCAGCCTGCGGGTACTAGCGGAGGGCTACAATGAGCAGTTCTTC.

Here the CDR3 DNA reads TGTGCCAGTAGCCCCGGGACTAGCGGTTACGAGCAGTACTTC. Translated: CASSPGTSGYEQYF. The V gene is TRBV19, the J gene TRBJ2-7, with 11 bases matching TRBD2. Germline V gene sequence: CDR1 LNHDA, CDR2 SQIVND (reference sequence). The CDR3 consists of 14 residues. Trimming cost V 6 bases and J 4 bases; bases outside gene matches: 5.

The CDR3 coding sequence is TGTGCCAGCAGTGAAGGGCGGGGTGGCTACGAGCAGTACTTC. Its protein product is CASSEGRGGYEQYF. This chain connects TRBV6-1 to TRBJ2-7; D is perhaps TRBD2 (6 bases). The germline V and J ends were trimmed by 1 base and 3 bases, with 10 bases remaining between them. The germline V gene encodes CDR1 MNHNS and CDR2 SASEGT. The CDR3 runs 14 residues.

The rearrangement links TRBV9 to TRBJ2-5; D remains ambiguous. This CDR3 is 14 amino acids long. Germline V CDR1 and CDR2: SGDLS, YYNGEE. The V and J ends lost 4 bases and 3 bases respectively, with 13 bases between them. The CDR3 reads CASSPRMFKETQYF. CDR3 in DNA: TGTGCCAGCAGCCCCCGAATGTTTAAAGAGACCCAGTACTTC.